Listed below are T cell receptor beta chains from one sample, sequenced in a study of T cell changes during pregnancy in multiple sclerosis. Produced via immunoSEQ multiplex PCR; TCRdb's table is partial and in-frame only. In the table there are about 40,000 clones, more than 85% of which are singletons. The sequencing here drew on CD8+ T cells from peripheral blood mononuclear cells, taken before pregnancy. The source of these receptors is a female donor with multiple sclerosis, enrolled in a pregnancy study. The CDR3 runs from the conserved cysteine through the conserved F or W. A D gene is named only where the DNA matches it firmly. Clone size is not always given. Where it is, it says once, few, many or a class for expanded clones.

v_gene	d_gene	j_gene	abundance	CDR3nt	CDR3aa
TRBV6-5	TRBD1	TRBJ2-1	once	TGTGCCAGCAGCCCGACAGGGGGCGCGTACAATGAGCAGTTCTTC	CASSPTGGAYNEQFF
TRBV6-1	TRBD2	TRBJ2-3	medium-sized	TGTGCCAGCATTCTTCTAGCGGGAAGTGCAGATACGCAGTATTTT	CASILLAGSADTQYF
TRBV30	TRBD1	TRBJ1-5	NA	TGTGCCTGGAGTGACTACAGGGGGAGCAATCAGCCCCAGCATTTT	CAWSDYRGSNQPQHF
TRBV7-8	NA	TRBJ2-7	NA	TGTGCCAGCAGCTTAGCGGGGCCCTCCTACGAGCAGTACTTC	CASSLAGPSYEQYF
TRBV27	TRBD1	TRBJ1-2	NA	TGTGCCAGCAGTATAGGACAGGGGGCGTCCAATGGCTACACCTTC	CASSIGQGASNGYTF
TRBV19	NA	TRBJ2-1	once	TGTGCCAGTAACCAGGGCAACAATGAGCAGTTCTTC	CASNQGNNEQFF
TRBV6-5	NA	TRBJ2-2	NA	TGTGCCAGCGGAGGACAGTCTACGAACACCGGGGAGCTGTTTTTT	CASGGQSTNTGELFF
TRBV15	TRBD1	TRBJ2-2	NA	TGTGCCACCAGCAGAACGGGACAGCTGAACACCGGGGAGCTGTTTTTT	CATSRTGQLNTGELFF
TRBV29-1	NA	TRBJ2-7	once	TGCAGCGTTGAAGACAGCGAAGGGGTCGACTACGAGCAGTACTTC	CSVEDSEGVDYEQYF
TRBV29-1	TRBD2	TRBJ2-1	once	TGCAGCGTTGACCTAGCGGGAGGTGTTAGCAATGAGCAGTTCTTC	CSVDLAGGVSNEQFF
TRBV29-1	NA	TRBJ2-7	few	TGCAGCGTTGAGGTAGAGAACTACGAGCAGTACTTC	CSVEVENYEQYF
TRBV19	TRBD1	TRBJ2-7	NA	TGTGCCAGTAGTATAGGGTCCGGACAGGTGTACGAGCAGTACTTC	CASSIGSGQVYEQYF
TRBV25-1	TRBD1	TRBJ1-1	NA	TGTGCCAGCAGTGACCCGACAGGGGTCGACACTGAAGCTTTCTTT	CASSDPTGVDTEAFF
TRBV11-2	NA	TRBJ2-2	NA	TGTGCCAGCAGCTTAATCTTCGGTCGCGGCACCGGGGAGCTGTTTTTT	CASSLIFGRGTGELFF
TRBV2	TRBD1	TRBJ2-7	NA	TGTGCCAGCAGAACCGGGACAGCCAACTACGAGCAGTACTTC	CASRTGTANYEQYF